The present entry profiles one T cell receptor beta chain with its context. Its antigen remains unidentified. The data belong to a study of T cell repertoires in cytomegalovirus infection. Study information: Selection of CMV epitopes for the study included recently identified HLA-C-restricted and well-studied HLA-B-restricted ones. Public TCR beta signature analysis indicated the presence of both CMV infection and matching HLA type.

One entry per CDR3 protein, called by TCRdb with MiXCR from the reads. Of around 900,000 distinct CDR3 sequences listed, around 32% were seen once; the top ten hold around an eighth. From germline, CDR1 is SEHNR and CDR2 FQNEAQ (reference sequence). The CDR3 loop spans 15 amino acids. V was trimmed by 5 bases and J by 1 base, leaving 12 bases between them. Here the sequenced sample was cultured CD8+ T cells from PBMCs, taken from culture after CMV antigen stimulation. This sequence originates from a human donor in good health (CMV status not recorded). Some clones in this sample may be carry-over from other donors' samples. This rearrangement joins TRBV7-9 to TRBJ1-3; D is undetermined. The CDR3 DNA follows: TGTGCCAGCAGCCAGATAGCGGGGTCTGGAAACACCATATATTTT. Amino acids: CASSQIAGSGNTIYF.